A single sample is the source of the 7 T cell receptor beta chains below, sequenced in a study of spatial heterogeneity in lung cancer. Study-level results: Expanded alpha and beta TCR counts within tumors tracked tumor mutation counts.

Their target antigens are unknown. Time point given: sample taken at primary tumor resection. TCRdb independently ran MiXCR on the 5' RACE reads; one entry per CDR3 protein. The sample contains about 27,000 distinct CDR3 sequences, around 6.5% of which appear only once. Sequences were derived from lung tumor tissue, sampled at surgery. The receptor source for this set is a male donor with early-stage non-small cell lung cancer.

The sample holds many counts of this clonotype. The genes are TRBV5-6 and TRBJ2-7, with D possibly matching TRBD1 (5 bases). CDR1 and CDR2 from the germline V gene are SGHDT and YYEEEE. V was trimmed by 2 bases and J by 3 bases, leaving 9 bases between them. There are 13 residues in the CDR3. DNA for the CDR3: TGTGCCAGCAGCTTACAGGCCATCTACGAGCAGTACTTC. As protein: CASSLQAIYEQYF. Filled out from reference TRBV5-6 and TRBJ2-7, the complete variable domain reads DAGVTQSPTHLIKTRGQQVTLRCSPKSGHDTVSWYQQALGQGPQFIFQYYEEEERQRGNFPDRFSGHQFPNYSSELNVNALLLGDSALYLCASSLQAIYEQYFGPGTRLTVT.

This clonotype showed up many times. This chain joins TRBV6-2 or TRBV6-3 and TRBJ1-1, with D possibly being TRBD1 (5 bases). This CDR3 spans 13 amino acids. CDR1 and CDR2 from the germline V gene are MNHEY and SVGEGT. Trimming took off 0 bases at V and 11 bases at J, with 13 bases between the two ends. CDR3 amino acids: CASSYSRQRVAFF. Written as DNA, the CDR3 is TGTGCCAGCAGTTACTCGAGACAGAGAGTGGCTTTCTTT.

Concerning this clonotype: Being one base from a much bigger clone, this may be a read error. CDR3 region: CASSTDRAQPQHF. CDR3 coding DNA: TGTGCCAGCAGCACTGACAGGGCTCAGCCCCAGCATTTT. This chain links TRBV7-6 with TRBJ1-5; 7 bases are a match to TRBD1. The CDR3 extends over 13 amino acids. Germline assignment: CDR1 SGHVS and CDR2 FNYEAQ. V shed 5 bases, J shed 6 bases, and the junction held 4 bases outside the gene matches.

This clonotype occurred many times. The chain joins TRBV7-8 to TRBJ2-5; possible D gene TRBD2, 7 bases. Trimming stripped 4 bases from V and 5 bases from J, with 17 bases between. There are 15 residues in the CDR3. CDR1 SGHVS and CDR2 FQNEAQ come from the germline V gene. The CDR3 region has the DNA TGTGCCAGCAGCTCTTACCCCGGGGGGCCGGAGACCCAGTACTTC. Translated: CASSSYPGGPETQYF.

This clonotype was seen repeatedly, ten times or more. This chain links TRBV12-3 or TRBV12-4 with TRBJ2-6; D unclear. Trimming pared 3 bases from V and 4 bases from J, leaving 7 bases between. This CDR3 region has 14 residues. The CDR3: CASSFGSGANVLTF. The CDR3 DNA reads as TGTGCCAGCAGTTTCGGTTCCGGGGCCAACGTCCTGACTTTC.

This clonotype was counted many times. This chain joins TRBV12-3 or TRBV12-4 and TRBJ2-5; 11 bases match TRBD1. The CDR3 loop spans 16 amino acids. Trimming at V came to 5 bases and at J to 4 bases, leaving 9 bases not matched to a gene. Here the CDR3 reads CASSPLRTGGLETQYF. DNA for the CDR3: TGTGCCAGCAGTCCCCTCCGGACAGGGGGCTTAGAGACCCAGTACTTC.

This clonotype was picked up many times. The chain combines TRBV28 with TRBJ2-4; possible D gene TRBD1, 6 bases. CDR1 and CDR2 from the germline V gene are MDHEN and SYDVKM. There are 15 residues in the CDR3. With 4 bases removed from V and 0 bases from J, the gap between germline ends came to 10 bases. For the CDR3, the DNA is TGTGCCAGCAGTTCGGACAGACTAGCCAAAAACATTCAGTACTTC. This sequence encodes CASSSDRLAKNIQYF.